This T cell receptor (beta chain) emerged from a study of human T cells and chemical hapten exposure. TCRdb re-called the RACE reads with MiXCR, one entry per CDR3 protein. The sample records 180,000 or so distinct CDR3 sequences, about 22% being singletons. Described time point: patch test 1, 2 weeks after DPC sensitization. The treatment was: therapeutic diphenylcyclopropenone sensitization with weekly scalp DPC. This CDR3 spans 16 amino acids. Germline CDR1 reads DFQATT; CDR2 reads SNEGSKA (reference sequence). The J segment lost 3 bases and the V segment lost 3 bases, leaving 14 bases of the junction unmatched. General study points: There were significantly more large CDR3 similarity clusters among expanded TCRs than among controls.

This clonotype was counted only a few times. Its matching antigen is unknown. The sample here was whole blood, taken in connection with sensitization to the hapten diphenylcyclopropenone (DPC). This TCR came from a woman aged 45-65 years with alopecia areata. Some clones in this sample may be carry-over from other donors' samples. The chain uses TRBV20-1 and TRBJ2-7; TRBD2 aligns across 7 bases. CDR3 nucleotide sequence: TGCAGTGCTAGTCCCCTTTGGGGCGGGAGCTTCTACGAGCAGTACTTC. Amino acid sequence: CSASPLWGGSFYEQYF.